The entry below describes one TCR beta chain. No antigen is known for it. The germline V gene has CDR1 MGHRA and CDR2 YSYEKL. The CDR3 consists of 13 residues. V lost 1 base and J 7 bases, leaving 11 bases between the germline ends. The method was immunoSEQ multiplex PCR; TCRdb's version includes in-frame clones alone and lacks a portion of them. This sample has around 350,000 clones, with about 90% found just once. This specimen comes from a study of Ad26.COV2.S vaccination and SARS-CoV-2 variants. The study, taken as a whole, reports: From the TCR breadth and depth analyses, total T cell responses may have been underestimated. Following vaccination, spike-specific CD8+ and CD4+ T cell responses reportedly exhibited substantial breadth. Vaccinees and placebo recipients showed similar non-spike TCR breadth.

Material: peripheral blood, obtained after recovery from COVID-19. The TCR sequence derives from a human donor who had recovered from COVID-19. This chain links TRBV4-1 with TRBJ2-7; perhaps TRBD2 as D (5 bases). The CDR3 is CASSQGLLWEQYF. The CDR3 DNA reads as TGCGCCAGCAGCCAAGGACTACTGTGGGAGCAGTACTTC.